Listed here are 7 T cell receptor beta chains from one sample, sequenced in a study of HIV-infected patients and healthy controls. Follow-up blood was drawn about 14 weeks, roughly three months, after antiretroviral therapy began. The repertoire came from unfractionated whole blood and reflected all unsorted peripheral T cells. Reverse transcription used 450 to 500 ng RNA and constant-region primers for alpha and beta. Separate chain-specific third strand synthesis with multiplexing indices produced the alpha and beta libraries. TCRdb redid the calling of the 5' RACE reads with MiXCR, one entry per CDR3 protein. The sample holds 15,000 to 20,000 distinct CDR3 sequences, roughly 8.7% seen once. Sequenced here: blood, sampled during antiretroviral therapy. The receptors shown here come from an adult with HIV infection.

This clonotype was detected a few times. CDR3 DNA: TGTGCCAGCAGCTTAGTGAGGGAGGCTAATGGCTACACCTTC. It codes for CASSLVREANGYTF. This chain uses TRBV7-9 with TRBJ1-2; unclear D gene. The CDR3 covers 14 residues. V was trimmed by 1 base and J by 6 bases, leaving 12 bases between them. Germline V lookup: CDR1 SEHNR, CDR2 FQNEAQ (reference sequence).

This clonotype was picked up many times. The rearrangement links TRBV5-1 to TRBJ2-1; TRBD1 agrees at 8 bases. CDR1 is SGHRS and CDR2 is YFSETQ in the germline V gene. V shed 5 bases, J shed 3 bases, and the junction held 10 bases outside the gene matches. The CDR3 runs to 16 residues. The CDR3 protein is CASSSHRQGNYNEQFF. The CDR3 coding sequence is TGCGCCAGCAGTAGCCACAGACAGGGGAACTACAATGAGCAGTTCTTC.

This clonotype turned up a few times. The chain couples TRBV4-2 to TRBJ1-1; D gene unclear. V lost 0 bases and J lost 2, with 4 bases in between. CDR3 length equals 13 residues. CDR1 is LGHNA, CDR2 YNFKEQ, per germline. CDR3 DNA: TGTGCCAGCAGCCAAGATTTAAACACTGAAGCTTTCTTT. It yields the protein CASSQDLNTEAFF.

This clonotype has ten or more counts. V usage is TRBV12-3 or TRBV12-4 and J usage is TRBJ2-7; D is unclear. The CDR3 covers 13 residues. V was pared by 5 bases and J by 3 bases, with 11 bases between. CDR3 sequence: CASSTTDLYEQYF. DNA for the CDR3: TGTGCCAGCAGTACGACTGACCTCTACGAGCAGTACTTC.

This clonotype was recorded many times. CDR3 sequence (DNA): TGTGCCAGCAGTCTAAATGAGCAGTTCTTC. Protein: CASSLNEQFF. The rearrangement links TRBV2 to TRBJ2-1; D remains unclear. The V gene's germline CDR1 is SNHLY and CDR2 FYNNEI. Trimming took 5 bases from V and 7 from J, leaving 3 bases between them. The CDR3 is 10 amino acids. The whole variable domain, remainder taken from reference TRBV2 and TRBJ2-1, is EPEVTQTPSHQVTQMGQEVILRCVPISNHLYFYWYRQILGQKVEFLVSFYNNEISEKSEIFDDQFSVERPDGSNFTLKIRSTKLEDSAMYFCASSLNEQFFGPGTRLTVL.

Ten or more counts support this clonotype. This rearrangement joins TRBV19 to TRBJ2-3; D remains ambiguous. Germline CDR1 reads LNHDA; CDR2 reads SQIVND (reference sequence). V was clipped by 6 bases and J by 2 bases, with 15 bases between them. CDR3 length: 15 amino acids. CDR3 sequence: CASRSLPPVTDTQYF. The CDR3 nucleotides read TGTGCCAGTAGATCCCTCCCCCCGGTCACAGATACGCAGTATTTT.

This clonotype was counted many times. V and J are TRBV4-1 and TRBJ2-1, with TRBD2 identical over 8 bases. CDR3 length equals 16 residues. Looked up from germline, CDR1 is MGHRA and CDR2 is YSYEKL. The V gene end was trimmed by 4 bases and the J gene end by 6 bases; junction bases not matched to a gene: 11. CDR3 sequence (DNA): TGCGCCAGCAGCCTGACCCCGGGACTAGGAGCCAATGAGCAGTTCTTC. It codes for CASSLTPGLGANEQFF.